A selection of T cell receptor beta chains follows, all from one sample in a study of T cell responses to AZD1222 COVID-19 vaccine. Only in-frame clones appear in the TCRdb table, and some are missing; sequencing was by immunoSEQ multiplex PCR. The table records roughly 130,000 clones, 88% of them present only once. The source was peripheral blood, collected on day 0 of MenACWY control vaccination. All receptors come from an adult in good health. Both conserved end residues are part of each CDR3. A D gene is named only where the DNA matches it firmly. Not every row has a clone size; where given, it reads once, few, many or a size class.

d_gene,v_gene,abundance,j_gene,CDR3nt,CDR3aa
NA,TRBV9,NA,TRBJ2-1,TGTGCCAGCAGCGTTACCGCTTCGGGCTACAATGAGCAGTTCTTC,CASSVTASGYNEQFF
NA,TRBV6-6,NA,TRBJ2-7,TGTGCCAGCACGGTTGCGACTAGTGGAACCGGAGTGCAGTACTTC,CASTVATSGTGVQYF
NA,TRBV3-1/TRBV3-2,NA,TRBJ1-5,TGTGCCAGCAGCTCCGGGCCCCCTTTGTCAGGTCAGAATCAGCCCCAGCATTTT,CASSSGPPLSGQNQPQHF
NA,TRBV28,NA,TRBJ1-2,TGTGCCAGCAGTTTCGCAGTAGGTGGGGACTATGGCTACACCTTC,CASSFAVGGDYGYTF
NA,TRBV4-1,few,TRBJ1-2,TGCGCCAGCAGCCAAGAACGGGCTAACTATGGCTACACCTTC,CASSQERANYGYTF
TRBD2,TRBV15,NA,TRBJ2-4,TGTGCCACCAGCAGAGGGGGGACTATAGCCAAAAACATTCAGTACTTC,CATSRGGTIAKNIQYF
NA,TRBV5-1,NA,TRBJ2-7,TGCGCCAGCAGCTTAGGGCAGAGCTACGAGCAGTACTTC,CASSLGQSYEQYF
NA,TRBV4-1,NA,TRBJ1-2,TGCGCCAGCAGCCAAGATCCGGCAGCCTATGGCTACACCTTC,CASSQDPAAYGYTF
NA,TRBV28,NA,TRBJ1-2,TGTGCCAGCTCCCCAGGACGGTCATATGGCTACACCTTC,CASSPGRSYGYTF
NA,TRBV9,NA,TRBJ2-1,TGTGCCAGCAGCAGGGAGTTCTCCTACAATGAGCAGTTCTTC,CASSREFSYNEQFF
NA,TRBV30,NA,TRBJ2-7,TGTGCCTGGAGTGTAATGGCGGTTCCCCGGTACTTC,CAWSVMAVPRYF
TRBD2,TRBV5-1,NA,TRBJ2-7,TGCGCCAGCAGCTTGAGGCTAGCGGGAGAGAGCGAGCAGTACTTC,CASSLRLAGESEQYF
NA,TRBV27,NA,TRBJ2-2,TGTGCCAGCTTCTCGCGGAGTTTTCCCCCCACCGGGGAGCTGTTTTTT,CASFSRSFPPTGELFF
NA,TRBV30,NA,TRBJ2-2,TGTGCCTGGAGTGTCATAGACACCGGGGAGCTGTTTTTT,CAWSVIDTGELFF
NA,TRBV19,NA,TRBJ2-3,TGTGCCAGTAGTATGTTGGGACGAGGTGCAGATACGCAGTATTTT,CASSMLGRGADTQYF
NA,TRBV4-1,NA,TRBJ1-5,TGCGCCAGCAGCCAGGGGAGTTCATGGGCGCAATCAGCACATCAGCCCCAGCATTTT,CASSQGSSWAQSAHQPQHF
TRBD1,TRBV5-1,NA,TRBJ1-1,TGCGCCAGCAGCTTGGGGACCCCTTCAACGACAGGGGGGACCATCGGAGCTTTCTTT,CASSLGTPSTTGGTIGAFF
NA,TRBV21-1,NA,TRBJ1-5,TGTGCCAGCAGCGGTTGGGACGGGTGGAATCAGCCCCAGCATTTT,CASSGWDGWNQPQHF
TRBD1,TRBV6-1,NA,TRBJ1-3,TGTGCCAGCAGTGAGAGGCAGGGGGCTGGAAACACCATATATTTT,CASSERQGAGNTIYF
NA,TRBV12-3/TRBV12-4,NA,TRBJ2-7,TGTGCCAGCAGCACCGAGAGGGGCTACGAGCAGTACTTC,CASSTERGYEQYF
NA,TRBV24-1,NA,TRBJ2-5,TGTGCCACCAGTGGTTCGGGGGGCTTGACGAAAGAGACCCAGTACTTC,CATSGSGGLTKETQYF
TRBD2,TRBV7-2,NA,TRBJ2-7,TGTGCCAGCAGCCCCTACCTAGCGGGAGGGCTGGGGGAGCAGTACTTC,CASSPYLAGGLGEQYF